These 26 T cell receptor beta chains originate from one sample sequenced in a study of T cells after yellow fever vaccination. TCRdb reanalysed the 5' RACE reads using MiXCR and keeps one entry per CDR3 protein. The profile covers some 400,000 distinct CDR3 sequences, with about 17% appearing a single time and roughly 19% taken by the ten largest. Sequencing used PBMCs, obtained before the yellow fever booster vaccination. The source of these receptors is a man younger than 35 who received the YFV17D yellow fever vaccine.

This clonotype was detected only a few times. V gene TRBV16 combines with J gene TRBJ2-1; D may match TRBD1 or TRBD2 (7 bases each). The CDR3 totals 13 residues. V was trimmed by 4 bases and J by 14 bases, leaving 18 bases between them. CDR1 KGHSY and CDR2 FQNENV come from the germline V gene. The CDR3 bases are TGTGCCAGCAGCCCTATTCAGGGGGGGGAAGAGTTCTTC. Translating gives CASSPIQGGEEFF.

The chain carries TRBV4-2 and TRBJ2-5, with 11 bases lining up with TRBD1. Germline V lookup: CDR1 LGHNA, CDR2 YNFKEQ. CDR3 length: 16 residues. V lost 1 base, J lost 4 bases, and 5 bases stayed unmatched. The CDR3 here is CASSQAGQGARETQYF. CDR3 coding DNA: TGTGCCAGCAGCCAAGCAGGACAGGGGGCAAGAGAGACCCAGTACTTC.

J is TRBJ2-5 and V is TRBV12-3 or TRBV12-4; 12 nucleotides agree with TRBD2. V was pared by 5 bases and J by 5 bases, with 6 bases of the junction left unmatched. The CDR3 contains 15 residues. CDR3 sequence: CASSRYTSGGETQYF. CDR3 bases: TGTGCCAGCAGTCGGTACACTAGCGGGGGGGAGACCCAGTACTTC.

This chain joins TRBV7-9 and TRBJ1-2; the match to TRBD1 covers 8 bases. The CDR3 consists of 15 residues. V lost 1 base and J lost 3; bases outside the gene matches: 4. Per the germline V gene, CDR1 is SEHNR and CDR2 is FQNEAQ (reference sequence). The CDR3 sequence: CASSLGTGGDYGYTF. CDR3 DNA: TGTGCCAGCAGCTTAGGTACAGGGGGTGACTATGGCTACACCTTC.

This clonotype showed up just a few times. J is TRBJ1-1 and V is TRBV6-4; 12 bases are shared with TRBD1. The CDR3 has 16 amino acids. V gave up 3 bases and J gave up 10 bases; unmatched junction bases: 12. Germline V gives CDR1 MRHNA, CDR2 SNTAGT. CDR3 in amino acids: CASSESTGTGGGRAFF. CDR3 coding DNA: TGTGCCAGCAGTGAGAGCACCGGGACAGGGGGCGGGAGAGCTTTCTTT.

The chain employs TRBV11-1 and TRBJ1-1; D gene uncertain. Germline-derived CDR1 and CDR2 are SGHAT and FQDESV (reference sequence). Trimming cost V 5 bases and J 1 base, with 14 bases left between them. The CDR3 totals 15 residues. CDR3: CASSTSSWANTEAFF. In nucleotides, the CDR3 is TGTGCCAGCAGCACATCGAGTTGGGCGAACACTGAAGCTTTCTTT.

The table lists this clonotype with a few counts. The chain couples TRBV6-2 or TRBV6-3 to TRBJ2-5, with 10 bases matching TRBD2. Germline V gene sequence: CDR1 MNHEY, CDR2 SVGEGT. V shed 6 bases, J shed 6 bases, and the junction held 7 bases outside the gene matches. There are 14 residues in the CDR3. The CDR3 protein is CASRTWTSGQTQYF. In DNA form, the CDR3 reads TGTGCCAGCAGAACTTGGACTAGCGGACAGACCCAGTACTTC.

This clonotype was detected many times. The rearrangement links TRBV5-1 to TRBJ2-7; D tentatively fits TRBD1 or TRBD2 (6 bases each). CDR3 size: 14 residues. Germline CDR1 SGHRS, CDR2 YFSETQ. Trimming left V 4 bases short and J 5 bases short, with 16 bases between. CDR3 coding DNA: TGCGCCAGCAGCCCGGTAGGGGGGTCGAACGAGCAGTACTTC. Its translation: CASSPVGGSNEQYF.

As for this clonotype: Its ends do not fully match the called genes, so a read error is possible. The gene calls are TRBV5-1 and TRBJ2-5; 13 bases map to TRBD2. CDR1 is SGHRS, CDR2 YFSETQ, per germline. The CDR3 covers 14 residues. The CDR3: CTSRPGLAGETQYF. The CDR3 DNA reads as TGCACCAGCAGGCCGGGACTAGCGGGGGAGACCCAGTACTTC.

This chain connects TRBV25-1 to TRBJ2-1, with D perhaps being TRBD1 or TRBD2 (5 bases each). Germline loops: CDR1 MGHDK, CDR2 SYGVNS. The CDR3 runs 12 residues. Trimming shortened V by 7 bases and J by 11 bases, and 15 bases separated the two germline ends. The CDR3 DNA sequence: TGTGCCAGCAAGGGCGAAGGGACCAAGCAGTTCTTC. It encodes CASKGEGTKQFF.

The chain links TRBV4-1 to TRBJ1-5; D is perhaps TRBD1 (5 bases). The CDR3 covers 15 residues. Trimming shortened V by 0 bases and J by 4 bases, and 10 bases separated the two germline ends. Per the germline V gene, CDR1 is MGHRA and CDR2 is YSYEKL. CDR3 coding DNA: TGCGCCAGCAGCCAAGAGGGGGTCGGTAATCAGCCCCAGCATTTT. Its protein product is CASSQEGVGNQPQHF.

This chain uses TRBV6-2 or TRBV6-3 with TRBJ1-5; the D is unclear. This CDR3 has 14 amino acids. Germline lookup yields CDR1 MNHEY and CDR2 SVGEGT. V lost 6 bases and J lost 6, with 15 bases in between. In DNA form, the CDR3 reads TGTGCCAGCAGCCGCTTAAGGGCAGGTCAGCCCCAGCATTTT. Translated: CASSRLRAGQPQHF.

In this sample, this clonotype turned up a few times. An end of the junction does not agree with germline; a read error may underlie this. The chain joins TRBV15 to TRBJ2-3, with D tentatively TRBD1 (7 bases). The CDR3 has 12 amino acids. Germline CDR1 LNHNV, CDR2 YYDKDF (reference sequence). In nucleotides, the CDR3 is TGTGCCACCAGCAGAGGGGACTCCGGGACAGCATTT. Amino acids: CATSRGDSGTAF. Based on the CDR3 plus reference TRBV15 and TRBJ2-3, the full variable domain is DAMVIQNPRYQVTQFGKPVTLSCSQTLNHNVMYWYQQKSSQAPKLLFHYYDKDFNNEADTPDNFQSRRPNTSFCFLDIRSPGLGDTAMYLCATSRGDSGTAFGPGTRLTVL.

A remark on this clonotype: The junction differs from germline at one of its ends, possibly a read error. The V call is TRBV7-9, the J call TRBJ1-5; D uncertain. This CDR3 region has 17 residues. Germline V gene data show CDR1 as SEHNR and CDR2 as FQNEAQ (reference sequence). CDR3 in amino acids: CASSSFEVGYSNQTQHF. DNA of the CDR3: TGTGCCAGCAGCAGTTTCGAAGTGGGATATAGCAATCAGACCCAGCATTTT. Drawing the rest from reference TRBV7-9 and TRBJ1-5, the complete variable domain is DTGVSQNPRHKITKRGQNVTFRCDPISEHNRLYWYRQTLGQGPEFLTYFQNEAQLEKSRLLSDRFSAERPKGSFSTLEIQRTEQGDSAMYLCASSSFEVGYSNQTQHFGDGTRLSIL.

Comment on this clonotype: Sequence at one end of the junction differs from germline and may be a read error. The V and J genes are TRBV24-1 and TRBJ2-2; D uncertain. There are 12 residues in the CDR3. The germline gives CDR1 KGHDR, CDR2 SFDVKD. As DNA, the CDR3 is TGTGCCACCAGACAGAACACCAGGGAGCTGTTTTTT. The encoded protein is CATRQNTRELFF.

This clonotype occurred a few times. The chain recombines TRBV5-1 with TRBJ2-7; 12 bases are a match to TRBD2. V was clipped by 4 bases and J by 2 bases; unmatched bases: 7. This CDR3 is 16 amino acids long. The germline V gene encodes CDR1 SGHRS and CDR2 YFSETQ. The CDR3 sequence: CASSQLAGGPPYEQYF. The CDR3 DNA sequence: TGCGCCAGCAGCCAACTAGCGGGGGGCCCTCCCTACGAGCAGTACTTC.

The V and J genes are TRBV7-6 and TRBJ1-3, with TRBD1 identical over 8 bases. Per germline, CDR1 SGHVS and CDR2 FNYEAQ. The CDR3 length is 17 residues. The J segment lost 0 bases and the V segment lost 5 bases, leaving 9 bases of the junction unmatched. In DNA form, the CDR3 reads TGTGCCAGCAGCGGACGAGGGACAGGAAACTCTGGAAACACCATATATTTT. It codes for CASSGRGTGNSGNTIYF.

This clonotype has more than one count but fewer than ten. The V gene is TRBV12-3 or TRBV12-4, the J gene TRBJ2-3; 10 bases align to TRBD2. The CDR3 loop spans 14 amino acids. Germline trimming cut 8 bases from V and 6 bases from J; bases unmatched to any gene: 8. CDR3 protein: CASLPGLASDTQYF. The CDR3 DNA is TGTGCCAGCCTGCCGGGACTAGCGTCGGATACGCAGTATTTT.

The chain couples TRBV7-9 to TRBJ2-2; D may be TRBD1 (7 bases). This CDR3 has 17 residues. The germline CDR1 and CDR2 sequences are SEHNR and FQNEAQ (reference sequence). V lost 0 bases to trimming and J lost 1 base, with 12 bases between them. The CDR3 here is CASSLAWGDRNTGELFF. The CDR3 bases are TGTGCCAGCAGCTTAGCTTGGGGGGACAGGAACACCGGGGAGCTGTTTTTT.

The chain has TRBV19 and TRBJ2-1, with 8 bases identical to TRBD2. The CDR3 extends over 20 amino acids. V lost 10 bases, J lost 0 bases, and 23 bases stayed unmatched. The germline gives CDR1 LNHDA, CDR2 SQIVND (reference sequence). The CDR3 nucleotides are TGTGCCATCCCGAGGAGGGGGACTAGAGGAACAATAAGCTCCTACAATGAGCAGTTCTTC. Translated: CAIPRRGTRGTISSYNEQFF.

The chain recombines TRBV20-1 with TRBJ2-7; TRBD1 matches at 7 bases. After removal of 3 bases from V and 3 bases from J, the junction contained 11 bases not matched to a gene. Per the germline V gene, CDR1 is DFQATT and CDR2 is SNEGSKA (reference sequence). The CDR3 loop spans 15 amino acids. Here the CDR3 DNA reads TGCAGTGCTAGTGCTCCGGGACAGAAGAACTACGAGCAGTACTTC. Translation: CSASAPGQKNYEQYF.

The chain combines TRBV9 with TRBJ2-1; TRBD2 matches at 8 bases. Germline lookup yields CDR1 SGDLS and CDR2 YYNGEE. The ends lost 0 bases at V and 4 bases at J; junction bases unmatched: 12. This CDR3 is 18 amino acids long. CDR3 nucleotide sequence: TGTGCCAGCAGCGTAGCCCCCTCCACTAGCGGCCTTTACAATGAGCAGTTCTTC. Residues: CASSVAPSTSGLYNEQFF.

This clonotype has just a few counts. The J gene is TRBJ2-2, the V gene TRBV11-2; the D gene is possibly TRBD2 (7 bases). V shed 8 bases and J shed 4 bases, with 20 bases lying between them. The CDR3 spans 16 residues. Germline loops: CDR1 SGHAT, CDR2 FQNNGV. CDR3 loop: CASRPLAGAPTGELFF. DNA for the CDR3: TGTGCCAGCCGCCCACTCGCGGGGGCCCCCACCGGGGAGCTGTTTTTT.

V is TRBV30 and J is TRBJ1-1; perhaps TRBD1 as D (5 bases). V lost 0 bases to trimming and J lost 3 bases, with 14 bases between them. From germline, CDR1 is GTSNPN and CDR2 SVGIG (reference sequence). This CDR3 comprises 15 residues. CDR3 DNA: TGTGCCTGGAGTGTAGTTTCGGGGGACGACACTGAAGCTTTCTTT. Amino acid sequence: CAWSVVSGDDTEAFF.

In this sample, this clonotype turned up a few times. This rearrangement joins TRBV11-2 to TRBJ1-2; D gene uncertain. V lost 4 bases, J lost 2 bases, and 11 bases lay in between. Looked up from germline, CDR1 is SGHAT and CDR2 is FQNNGV. The CDR3 is made up of 14 amino acids. The CDR3 sequence is CASSSLRPNYGYTF. CDR3 in DNA: TGTGCCAGCAGCTCGCTGAGGCCGAACTATGGCTACACCTTC.

This clonotype was recorded a few times. The genes are TRBV20-1 and TRBJ2-1, with TRBD1 matching over 8 bases. Germline V gene data show CDR1 as DFQATT and CDR2 as SNEGSKA (reference sequence). V lost 2 bases to trimming and J lost 4 bases; unmatched junction nucleotides: 7. The CDR3 length is 15 residues. CDR3 in amino acids: CSARPRDRRYNEQFF. The CDR3 nucleotides are TGCAGTGCTAGACCACGGGACAGGAGATACAATGAGCAGTTCTTC.